Given below is one T cell receptor (beta chain) in context. The treatment here: 19 received Ad26.COV2.S at low or high dose, single or two shots; 5 received placebo; per-sample allocation not given. Samples were taken on day 63 after the first vaccine or placebo injection. The sample came from a Boston adult aged 18-55 years. The CDR3 extends over 16 amino acids. Between the trimmed V and J ends, which lost 7 bases and 0 bases, there was a span of 18 bases. CDR1 is GTSNPN and CDR2 is SVGIG in the germline V gene (reference sequence). TCRdb's copy holds only in-frame clones and misses some; the assay was immunoSEQ multiplex PCR. Counted here are some 340,000 clones, around four fifths occurring once; the ten biggest clones make up approximately 2.1%. The sample is drawn from a study of Ad26.COV2.S vaccination and SARS-CoV-2 variants.

The rearrangement joins TRBV30 to TRBJ2-2; D ambiguous. The TCR comes from a person aged 18 to 59 who received the Ad26.COV2.S COVID-19 vaccine or a placebo. This sample comprised peripheral blood, obtained in a trial of Ad26.COV2.S vaccine versus placebo. CDR3 DNA: TGTGCCTACCCCCGCCGCGGTTTCGCGAACACCGGGGAGCTGTTTTTT. Protein sequence: CAYPRRGFANTGELFF.